The T cell receptor beta chain under discussion was sequenced for a study of blood T cell repertoires in COVID-19. Study-level information: Spain, Italy and the United States supplied samples that represented acute and convalescent COVID-19. PBMCs, B-cell-depleted T cells, or T cells were the source of the cDNA or gDNA that made up the material.

Clones were read by immunoSEQ multiplex PCR, and TCRdb kept only the in-frame ones, dropping some. The sample consists of approximately 66,000 clones, 88% of them appearing once. CDR1 and CDR2 (germline): LGHNA, YNFKEQ. Deletions cut 0 bases from V and 2 bases from J, with 14 bases between. The CDR3 is 17 amino acids. The sequencing sample was made of peripheral blood. This clonotype was obtained from a woman aged 50 to 65 with active or convalescent COVID-19. V and J are TRBV4-2 and TRBJ1-3; possibly TRBD1 for D (5 bases). The CDR3: CASSQDPGGMAGNTIYF. CDR3 DNA sequence: TGTGCCAGCAGCCAAGATCCGGGGGGTATGGCTGGAAACACCATATATTTT.